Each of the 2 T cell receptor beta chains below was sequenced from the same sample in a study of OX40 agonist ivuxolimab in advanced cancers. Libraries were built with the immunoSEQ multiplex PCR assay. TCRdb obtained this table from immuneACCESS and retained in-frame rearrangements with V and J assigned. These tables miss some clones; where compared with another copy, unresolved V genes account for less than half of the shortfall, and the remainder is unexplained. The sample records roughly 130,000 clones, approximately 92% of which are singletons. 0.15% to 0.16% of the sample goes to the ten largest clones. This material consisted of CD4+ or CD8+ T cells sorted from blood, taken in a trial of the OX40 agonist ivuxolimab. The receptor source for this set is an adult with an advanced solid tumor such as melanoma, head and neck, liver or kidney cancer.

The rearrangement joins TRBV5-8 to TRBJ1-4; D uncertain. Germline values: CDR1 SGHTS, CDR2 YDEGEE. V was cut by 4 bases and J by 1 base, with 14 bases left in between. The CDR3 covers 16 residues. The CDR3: CASSPLPGRTNEKLFF. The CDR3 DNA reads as TGTGCCAGCAGCCCATTGCCCGGAAGAACTAATGAAAAACTGTTTTTT.

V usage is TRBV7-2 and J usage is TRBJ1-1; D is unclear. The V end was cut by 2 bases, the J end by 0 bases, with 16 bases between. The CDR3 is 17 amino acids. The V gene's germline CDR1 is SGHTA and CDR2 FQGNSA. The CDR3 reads CASSLNSGWKMNTEAFF. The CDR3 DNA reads TGTGCCAGCAGCTTAAATTCTGGGTGGAAGATGAACACTGAAGCTTTCTTT.